A selection of T cell receptor beta chains follows, all from one sample in a study of shared clonotypes between healthy human individuals. Sequenced by immunoSEQ multiplex PCR; TCRdb stores in-frame clones only, minus some. The sample shows about 2.4 million clones, roughly 93% of them seen only once. Sequenced input: naive CD4+ T cells from PBMCs. The receptors stem from a man between 18 and 29 years old in good health. Some clones in this sample may be carry-over from other donors' samples. CDR3s include the opening cysteine and the closing phenylalanine or tryptophan. Fields, in order: CDR3 protein, CDR3 DNA, J gene, clone size, CDR3 length, V gene, D gene. A D gene is named only where the DNA matches it firmly. The size of a clone is reported for some rows only, either as once, few or many, or as a class for expanded clones.

CASRRTGTSTDTQYF	TGTGCCAGCAGAAGGACAGGGACTAGCACAGATACGCAGTATTTT	TRBJ2-3	NA	15	TRBV28	TRBD1
CASSMPDRAGGYTF	TGTGCCAGCAGCATGCCGGACAGGGCGGGTGGCTACACCTTC	TRBJ1-2	NA	14	TRBV7-8	TRBD1
CASSYTTGDTQYF	TGCGCCAGCAGCTACACCACGGGAGATACGCAGTATTTT	TRBJ2-3	NA	13	TRBV5-1	NA
CASSAGRGNQPQHF	TGTGCCAGCAGTGCCGGACGGGGTAATCAGCCCCAGCATTTT	TRBJ1-5	NA	14	TRBV27	NA
CASSWYRGRADTQYF	TGTGCCAGCAGTTGGTACAGGGGTCGCGCAGATACGCAGTATTTT	TRBJ2-3	NA	15	TRBV27	TRBD1
CASFQLTSGANVLTF	TGTGCCAGCTTCCAACTGACCTCTGGGGCCAACGTCCTGACTTTC	TRBJ2-6	NA	15	TRBV28	NA
CASSLAAGRNGYTF	TGTGCCAGCAGTTTAGCGGCGGGTCGGAATGGCTACACCTTC	TRBJ1-2	NA	14	TRBV28	NA
CASKKLAGGPGDTQYF	TGTGCCAGTAAGAAGCTAGCGGGAGGGCCGGGAGATACGCAGTATTTT	TRBJ2-3	NA	16	TRBV19	TRBD2
CASSLDRGRETQYF	TGCGCCAGCAGCTTGGACAGGGGGCGGGAGACCCAGTACTTC	TRBJ2-5	NA	14	TRBV5-1	TRBD1
CASIPFGLAVAGYEQYF	TGTGCCAGCATCCCGTTTGGACTAGCGGTAGCGGGCTACGAGCAGTACTTC	TRBJ2-7	NA	17	TRBV2	TRBD2
CASSLTSGSYEQYF	TGTGCCAGCAGCTTAACTAGCGGGAGTTACGAGCAGTACTTC	TRBJ2-7	NA	14	TRBV7-2	TRBD2
CASSRTGGSVRETQYF	TGCGCCAGCAGCCGGACAGGGGGGAGCGTCCGAGAGACCCAGTACTTC	TRBJ2-5	once	16	TRBV5-1	TRBD1
CASSPIPGPTDTQYF	TGCGCCAGCAGCCCTATCCCAGGCCCTACAGATACGCAGTATTTT	TRBJ2-3	NA	15	TRBV5-1	NA
CASRQDRARSGANVLTF	TGTGCCAGCAGACAAGACAGGGCTCGTTCTGGGGCCAACGTCCTGACTTTC	TRBJ2-6	NA	17	TRBV28	TRBD1
CASSERMEIRQYF	TGTGCCAGCAGTGAACGGATGGAGATAAGGCAGTATTTT	TRBJ2-3	few	13	TRBV6-1	NA
CASSITPGTYQPQHF	TGTGCCAGCAGCATCACTCCCGGGACCTATCAGCCCCAGCATTTT	TRBJ1-5	NA	15	TRBV11-2	NA
CASSSPYRGSSYNEQFF	TGTGCCAGTAGTAGCCCCTATAGAGGCAGCTCCTACAATGAGCAGTTCTTC	TRBJ2-1	NA	17	TRBV19	NA
CASRGDRGGGNTIYF	TGTGCCAGCAGGGGGGACAGGGGAGGTGGAAACACCATATATTTT	TRBJ1-3	NA	15	TRBV6-1	TRBD1
CAWSRDRRARGYTF	TGTGCCTGGAGTAGGGACAGGCGGGCCCGTGGCTACACCTTC	TRBJ1-2	NA	14	TRBV30	TRBD1
CASSYPNKNTEAFF	TGTGCCAGCAGTTACCCCAACAAGAACACTGAAGCTTTCTTT	TRBJ1-1	NA	14	TRBV6-5	NA
CASSVGVGPNTEAFF	TGTGCCAGCAGCGTAGGGGTAGGGCCGAACACTGAAGCTTTCTTT	TRBJ1-1	NA	15	TRBV9	NA
CASSGGAAANTGELFF	TGCGCCAGCAGCGGGGGGGCAGCCGCGAACACCGGGGAGCTGTTTTTT	TRBJ2-2	NA	16	TRBV5-1	NA
CASSPNDRAYGYTF	TGCGCCAGCAGCCCGAATGACAGGGCCTATGGCTACACCTTC	TRBJ1-2	once	14	TRBV5-1	TRBD1
CASSREGDISGNTIYF	TGTGCCAGCAGCAGAGAGGGGGATATCTCTGGAAACACCATATATTTT	TRBJ1-3	NA	16	TRBV2	NA
CASSPLPGASSYEQYF	TGTGCCAGCAGTCCCTTACCGGGGGCTAGCTCCTACGAGCAGTACTTC	TRBJ2-7	NA	16	TRBV7-9	NA
CAYQGRRTDTQYF	TGTGCCTACCAGGGCAGACGCACAGATACGCAGTATTTT	TRBJ2-3	NA	13	TRBV28	NA
CASRKGGWNQPQHF	TGTGCCAGCCGGAAGGGGGGCTGGAATCAGCCCCAGCATTTT	TRBJ1-5	NA	14	TRBV28	NA
CASSYWNTGELFF	TGTGCCAGCAGTTACTGGAATACCGGGGAGCTGTTTTTT	TRBJ2-2	once	13	TRBV6-5	NA